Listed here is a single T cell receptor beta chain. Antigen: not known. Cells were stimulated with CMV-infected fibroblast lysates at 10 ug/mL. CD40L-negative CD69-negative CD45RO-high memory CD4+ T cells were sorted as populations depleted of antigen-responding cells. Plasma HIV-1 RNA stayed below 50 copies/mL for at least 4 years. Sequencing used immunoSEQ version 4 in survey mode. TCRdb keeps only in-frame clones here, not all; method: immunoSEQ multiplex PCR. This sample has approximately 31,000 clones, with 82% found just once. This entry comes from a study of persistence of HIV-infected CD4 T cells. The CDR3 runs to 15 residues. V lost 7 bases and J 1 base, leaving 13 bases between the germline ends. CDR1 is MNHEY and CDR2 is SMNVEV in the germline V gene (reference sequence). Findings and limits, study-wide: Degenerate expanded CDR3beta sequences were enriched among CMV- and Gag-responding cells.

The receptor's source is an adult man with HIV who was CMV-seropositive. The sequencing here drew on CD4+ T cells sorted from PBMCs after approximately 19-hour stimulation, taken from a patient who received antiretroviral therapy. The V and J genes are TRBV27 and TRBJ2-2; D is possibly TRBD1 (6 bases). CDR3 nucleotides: TGTGCCAGCAATAAAAAACAGGGGAACACCGGGGAGCTGTTTTTT. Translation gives CASNKKQGNTGELFF.